The clone carrying this TCR beta chain was observed at least ten times. The antigen remains undetermined. TCRdb reanalysed the 5' RACE reads using MiXCR and keeps one entry per CDR3 protein. The table lists approximately 220,000 distinct CDR3 sequences, 20% to 30% of them singletons, with around 6.3% in the top ten. The sample originates from a study of CD8 T cells in ankylosing spondylitis. Unmatched junction bases numbered 13, after V lost 3 bases and J lost 6 bases. The CDR3 runs to 16 residues. General observations from the study: Blood from ankylosing spondylitis patients appeared to carry a characteristic eight-variant TCR beta motif.

This receptor was taken from a male donor with ankylosing spondylitis or in good health (not recorded which). Source material: blood, either unsorted or a sorted T cell fraction (not recorded which). The gene calls are TRBV12-3 or TRBV12-4 and TRBJ2-7, with 8 bases matching TRBD2. The CDR3 DNA is TGTGCCAGCAGTTTGCCCACGCCCGGGACTAGTAGCGAGCAGTACTTC. It codes for CASSLPTPGTSSEQYF.